This T cell receptor (beta chain) was retrieved from a study of shared clonotypes between healthy human individuals. Turning to the study itself: Two women and a few men aged 18 to 49 served as donors.

Naive-designated CD8 cells lacked CD45RO, were positively enriched for CCR7, and omitted terminally differentiated effector memory CD45RA+ cells. Participating donors were healthy, HIV-negative adults free of recent acute infections or vaccinations. Genomic DNA belonging to each subset was distributed in equal measure over several immunoSEQ plates. TCRdb's table, derived via immunoSEQ multiplex PCR, lists solely in-frame clones and lacks some. The table records millions of clones, just over 90% of them present only once. This receptor was identified in a man aged 18 to 30 in good health. Some clones in this sample may be carry-over from other donors' samples. Material: naive CD8+ T cells from PBMCs.

The CDR3 sequence is CAISEKSAAGLVEQYF. The DNA for the CDR3 is TGTGCCATCAGTGAGAAGTCGGCGGCAGGCCTCGTCGAGCAGTACTTC. V and J are TRBV10-3 and TRBJ2-7, with no clear D. The CDR3 is 16 residues long. The germline V gene has CDR1 ENHRY and CDR2 SYGVKD. Trimming cost V 2 bases and J 6 bases, with 20 bases left between them.